Listed below are T cell receptor beta chains from one sample, sequenced in a study of cytomegalovirus exposure and HLA in healthy donors. The method was immunoSEQ multiplex PCR; TCRdb's version includes in-frame clones alone and lacks a portion of them. Of around 140,000 clones in the sample, about two thirds are singletons; the top ten hold about 3.9%. The sample was PBMCs. These receptors were taken from a man aged 45-60 years in good health and CMV-seropositive. Each CDR3 is given with its conserved first and last residue. Fields, in order: J gene, D gene, clone size, V gene, CDR3 length, CDR3 protein, CDR3 DNA. The D gene is left open where the match is weak. Not all rows give a size; the values are once, few, many and, for expanded clones, a class.

TRBJ2-3	TRBD2	NA	TRBV6-4	18	CASSDEPSGGAYTDTQYF	TGTGCCAGCAGTGACGAACCTAGCGGGGGGGCCTACACAGATACGCAGTATTTT
TRBJ2-3	TRBD1	NA	TRBV11-2	16	CASSSRQGRGTDTQYF	TGTGCCAGCAGCTCCCGACAGGGTCGGGGCACAGATACGCAGTATTTT
TRBJ2-7	NA	NA	TRBV28	11	CASSPLYEQYF	TGTGCCAGCAGTCCACTCTACGAGCAGTACTTC
TRBJ2-2	NA	NA	TRBV27	14	CASRNRVNTGELFF	TGTGCCAGCAGGAACAGGGTTAACACCGGGGAGCTGTTTTTT
TRBJ2-7	NA	NA	TRBV13	17	CASSTLTWGDALSEQYF	TGTGCCAGCAGCACCTTAACGTGGGGGGACGCTCTATCCGAGCAGTACTTC
TRBJ2-1	TRBD1	NA	TRBV6-6	16	CASSPRTGSSYNEQFF	TGTGCCAGCAGCCCCAGGACAGGGAGCTCCTACAATGAGCAGTTCTTC
TRBJ2-7	TRBD2	NA	TRBV5-1	15	CASSLGLAGGGEQYF	TGCGCCAGCAGCTTGGGACTAGCGGGAGGTGGCGAGCAGTACTTC
TRBJ1-6	NA	NA	TRBV6-6	13	CASGNTGYSPLHF	TGTGCCAGCGGGAACACAGGTTACTCACCCCTCCACTTT
TRBJ2-5	NA	NA	TRBV7-3	13	CASSLEIQETQYF	TGTGCCAGCAGCTTGGAGATACAAGAGACCCAGTACTTC
TRBJ2-7	TRBD2	once	TRBV7-9	15	CASSPSGDPGGEQYF	TGTGCCAGCAGCCCCAGCGGGGACCCCGGGGGCGAGCAGTACTTC
TRBJ2-3	TRBD1	NA	TRBV5-1	15	CASRAGQGIADTQYF	TGCGCCAGCAGGGCCGGACAGGGAATAGCAGATACGCAGTATTTT
TRBJ1-3	NA	NA	TRBV28	15	CASSPPGRAGNTIYF	TGTGCCAGCAGTCCCCCTGGGAGGGCTGGAAACACCATATATTTT
TRBJ1-6	NA	once	TRBV2	13	CASRSSGDSPLHF	TGTGCCAGCAGATCTTCCGGAGATTCACCCCTCCACTTT